The 9 T cell receptor beta chains given below trace back to one sample, sequenced in a study of blood T cell repertoires in COVID-19. TCRdb keeps only in-frame clones here, not all; method: immunoSEQ multiplex PCR. The sample records around 130,000 clones, around 77% being singletons. The sample was peripheral blood. The receptors here all came from a man aged 60 to 75 with active or convalescent COVID-19.

The V and J genes are TRBV29-1 and TRBJ2-7, with D possibly being TRBD1 (7 bases). Germline V gives CDR1 SQVTM, CDR2 ANQGSEA. Trimming took off 2 bases at V and 7 bases at J, with 27 bases between the two ends. CDR3 length equals 17 residues. For the CDR3, the DNA is TGCAGCGTTGAAAGGGCAGGGGGACCGGGACTCCCAGTGGAGCAGTACTTC. Amino acids: CSVERAGGPGLPVEQYF.

This chain joins TRBV6-4 and TRBJ1-2; 7 bases agree with TRBD1. The ends lost 2 bases at V and 6 bases at J; junction bases unmatched: 9. CDR3 size: 15 residues. Germline CDR1 MRHNA, CDR2 SNTAGT. CDR3 coding DNA: TGTGCCAGCAGTGACCGCCCGGGACAGAAGAATGGCTACACCTTC. As protein: CASSDRPGQKNGYTF.

There are many counts of this clone. V usage is TRBV29-1 and J usage is TRBJ1-3; D call uncertain. The CDR3 length is 14 residues. Trimming pared 4 bases from V and 0 bases from J, leaving 10 bases between. Germline V gives CDR1 SQVTM, CDR2 ANQGSEA. The CDR3: CSVGTSSSGNTIYF. CDR3 nucleotides: TGCAGCGTTGGGACTTCAAGCTCTGGAAACACCATATATTTT.

The V and J genes are TRBV4-1 and TRBJ2-6; tentatively, D is TRBD1 (5 bases). V was shortened by 5 bases and J by 0 bases, with 8 bases between the two germline ends. This CDR3 region has 15 residues. Germline CDR1 reads MGHRA; CDR2 reads YSYEKL. CDR3 nucleotide sequence: TGCGCCAGCAGCACGACAGTCTCTGGGGCCAACGTCCTGACTTTC. It codes for CASSTTVSGANVLTF.

The chain couples TRBV5-6 to TRBJ1-6; TRBD1 aligns across 7 bases. Per germline, CDR1 SGHDT and CDR2 YYEEEE. The trim removed 5 bases at V and 6 bases at J, leaving 11 bases unmatched. The CDR3 runs to 16 residues. CDR3 DNA: TGTGCCAGCAGTCTATTACAGGGGCCCTCTAATTCACCCCTCCACTTT. Translation: CASSLLQGPSNSPLHF.

The CDR3 nucleotides are TGTGCCAGCAGCCCAGGACTAGCGGGGCAATACACAGATACGCAGTATTTT. Translation gives CASSPGLAGQYTDTQYF. The chain employs TRBV5-6 and TRBJ2-3; 12 positions match TRBD2. The germline gives CDR1 SGHDT, CDR2 YYEEEE. This CDR3 is 17 amino acids long. V shed 4 bases, J shed 2 bases, and the junction held 8 bases outside the gene matches.

The rearrangement uses TRBV12-3 or TRBV12-4 and TRBJ2-5; a possible D gene is TRBD2 (6 bases). Trimming left V 6 bases short and J 2 bases short, with 10 bases between. The CDR3 loop spans 13 amino acids. This chain's CDR3 is CASRDAGQETQYF. In DNA form, the CDR3 reads TGTGCCAGCAGAGACGCGGGACAAGAGACCCAGTACTTC.

This chain connects TRBV6-1 to TRBJ1-1, with D tentatively TRBD1 (6 bases). This CDR3 is 18 amino acids long. V shed 3 bases and J shed 0 bases, with 20 bases lying between them. The germline V gene has CDR1 MNHNS and CDR2 SASEGT. Written as DNA, the CDR3 is TGTGCCAGCAGTGATTTGGTCCCACTACAGGGTATGAACACTGAAGCTTTCTTT. Amino acids: CASSDLVPLQGMNTEAFF.

This clone was found a few times. The J gene is TRBJ1-3, the V gene TRBV7-9, with D tentatively TRBD1 (5 bases). CDR1 and CDR2 (germline): SEHNR, FQNEAQ (reference sequence). V lost 3 bases to trimming and J lost 0 bases, with 21 bases between them. This CDR3 has 19 amino acids. CDR3 region: CASSFPWGGLKDSGNTIYF. The DNA for the CDR3 is TGTGCCAGCAGCTTCCCTTGGGGGGGACTTAAGGACTCTGGAAACACCATATATTTT.